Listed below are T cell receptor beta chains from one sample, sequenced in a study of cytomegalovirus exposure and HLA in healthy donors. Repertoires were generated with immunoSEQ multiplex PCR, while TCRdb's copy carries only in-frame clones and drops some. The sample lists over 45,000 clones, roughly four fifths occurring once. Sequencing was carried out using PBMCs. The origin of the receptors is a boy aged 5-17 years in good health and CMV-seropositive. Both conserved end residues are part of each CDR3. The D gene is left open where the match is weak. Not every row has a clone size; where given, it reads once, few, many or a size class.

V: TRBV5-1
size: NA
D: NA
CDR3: CASSSPWDTYNEQFF

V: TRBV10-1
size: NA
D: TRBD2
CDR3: CASSETTARGEQYF

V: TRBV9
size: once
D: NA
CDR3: CASSVGGREAFF

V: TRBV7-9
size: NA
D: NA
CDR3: CASSSPGRNEQFF

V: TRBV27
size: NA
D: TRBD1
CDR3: CATRGGTGNQPQHF

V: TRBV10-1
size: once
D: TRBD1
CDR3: CASTSGTGEETQYF

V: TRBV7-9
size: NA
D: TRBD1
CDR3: CSSSKRQGAGMKTQYF

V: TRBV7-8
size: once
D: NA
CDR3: CASSFGLMSTEAFF

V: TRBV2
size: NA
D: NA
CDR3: CASSGRLLETQYF

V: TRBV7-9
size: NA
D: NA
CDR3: CASSLGVSEQYF

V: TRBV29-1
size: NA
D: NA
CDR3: CSVSGGLGYGYTF

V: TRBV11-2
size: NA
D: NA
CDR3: CASSLSHREEKLFF

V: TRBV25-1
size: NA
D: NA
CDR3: CATSSGRGADTQYF

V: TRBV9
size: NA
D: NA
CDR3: CASSVGVETYGYTF

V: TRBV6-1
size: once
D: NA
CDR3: CASSEGSYYEQYF

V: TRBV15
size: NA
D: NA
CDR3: CATRAGIGTEAFF

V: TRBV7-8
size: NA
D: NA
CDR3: CASSFRTGLDEAFF

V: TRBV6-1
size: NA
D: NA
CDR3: CASKAGGHWYGYTF

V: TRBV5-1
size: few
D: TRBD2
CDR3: CASSFGIAGAGETQYF

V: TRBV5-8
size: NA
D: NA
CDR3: CASRATPNAIEAFF

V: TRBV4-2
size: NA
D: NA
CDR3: CASSQEEGPTGELFF

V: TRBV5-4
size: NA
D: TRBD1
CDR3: CASNLPRGDRASYGYTF

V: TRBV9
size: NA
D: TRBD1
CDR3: CASSRTGVSPSDTQYF

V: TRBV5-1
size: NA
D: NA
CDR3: CASSFGRTAAYNEQFF

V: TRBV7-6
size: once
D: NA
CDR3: CASSLAPQGNTGELFF

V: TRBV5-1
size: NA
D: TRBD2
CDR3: CASSLAGGAGGLDEQFF

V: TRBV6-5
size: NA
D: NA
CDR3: CASNAPGADTQYF

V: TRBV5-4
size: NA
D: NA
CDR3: CASSGGWGGGAYEQYF

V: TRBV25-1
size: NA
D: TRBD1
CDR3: CASSPGGKYEQYF

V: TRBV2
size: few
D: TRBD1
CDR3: CASSLTGVDTQYF

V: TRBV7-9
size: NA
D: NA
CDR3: CSSSLALAGERDEQYF

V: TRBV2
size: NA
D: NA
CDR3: CASSLPGDPGNTIYF

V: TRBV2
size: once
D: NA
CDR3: CASGVTGSTEAFF

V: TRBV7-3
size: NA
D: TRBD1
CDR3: CASSENPGQMGYTF

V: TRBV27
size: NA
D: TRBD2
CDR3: CASSRDYKNIQYF

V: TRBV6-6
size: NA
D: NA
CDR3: CASSYGRDTEAFF

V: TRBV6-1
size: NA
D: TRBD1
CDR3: CASRTGIEQFF

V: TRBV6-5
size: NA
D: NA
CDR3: CASGRNTEAFF

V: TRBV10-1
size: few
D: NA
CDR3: CASSDGGYTEAFF

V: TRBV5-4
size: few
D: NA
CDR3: CASSAGGLQGTYGYTF